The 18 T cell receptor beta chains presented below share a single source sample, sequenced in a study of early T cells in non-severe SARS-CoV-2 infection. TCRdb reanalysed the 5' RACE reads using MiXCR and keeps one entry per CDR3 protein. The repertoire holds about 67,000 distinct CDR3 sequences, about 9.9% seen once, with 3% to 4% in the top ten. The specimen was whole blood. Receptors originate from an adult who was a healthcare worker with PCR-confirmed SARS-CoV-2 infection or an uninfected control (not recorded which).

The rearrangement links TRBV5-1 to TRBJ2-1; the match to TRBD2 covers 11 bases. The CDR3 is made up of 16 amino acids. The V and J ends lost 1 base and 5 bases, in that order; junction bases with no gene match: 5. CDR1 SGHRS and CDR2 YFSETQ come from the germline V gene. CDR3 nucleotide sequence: TGCGCCAGCAGCTTGTTAGCGGGAGGGCAGGACAATGAGCAGTTCTTC. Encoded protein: CASSLLAGGQDNEQFF.

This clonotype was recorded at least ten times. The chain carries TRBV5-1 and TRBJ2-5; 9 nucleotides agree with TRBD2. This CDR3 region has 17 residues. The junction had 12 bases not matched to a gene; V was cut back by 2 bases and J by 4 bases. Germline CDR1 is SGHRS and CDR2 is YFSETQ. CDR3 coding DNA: TGCGCCAGCAGCTTTTCGGGAAGCGGGGGGCGCGGAGAGACCCAGTACTTC. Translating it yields CASSFSGSGGRGETQYF.

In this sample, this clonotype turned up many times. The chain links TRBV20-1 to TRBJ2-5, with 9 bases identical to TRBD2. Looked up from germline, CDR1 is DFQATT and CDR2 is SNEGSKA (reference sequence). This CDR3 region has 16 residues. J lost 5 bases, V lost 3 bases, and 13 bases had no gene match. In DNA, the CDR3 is TGCAGTGCTAGTACTCTGGCGGGAGGGCTATATGAGACCCAGTACTTC. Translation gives CSASTLAGGLYETQYF.

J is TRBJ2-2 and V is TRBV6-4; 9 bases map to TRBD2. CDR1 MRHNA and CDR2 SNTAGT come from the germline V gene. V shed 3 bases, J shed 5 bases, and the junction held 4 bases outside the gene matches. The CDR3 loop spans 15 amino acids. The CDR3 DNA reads TGTGCCAGCAGTGAATCGAGCGGGGGGACCGGGGAGCTGTTTTTT. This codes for CASSESSGGTGELFF.

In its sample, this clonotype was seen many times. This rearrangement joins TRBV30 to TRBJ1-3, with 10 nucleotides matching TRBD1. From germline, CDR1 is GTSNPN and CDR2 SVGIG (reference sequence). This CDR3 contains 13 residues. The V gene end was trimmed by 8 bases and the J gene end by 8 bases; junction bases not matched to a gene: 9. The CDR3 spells CAALGQGKDTIYF. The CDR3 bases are TGTGCCGCACTGGGACAGGGGAAGGACACCATATATTTT.

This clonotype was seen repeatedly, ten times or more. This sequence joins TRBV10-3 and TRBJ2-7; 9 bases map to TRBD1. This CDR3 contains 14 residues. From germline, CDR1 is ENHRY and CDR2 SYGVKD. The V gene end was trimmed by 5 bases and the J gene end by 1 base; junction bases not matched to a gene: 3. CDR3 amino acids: CAISPGTGSYEQYF. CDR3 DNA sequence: TGTGCCATCAGTCCCGGGACAGGGTCCTACGAGCAGTACTTC.

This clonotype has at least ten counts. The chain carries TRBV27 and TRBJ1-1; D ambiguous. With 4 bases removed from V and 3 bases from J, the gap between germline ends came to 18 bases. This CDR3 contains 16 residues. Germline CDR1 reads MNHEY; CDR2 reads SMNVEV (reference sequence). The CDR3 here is CASSSRMQKEDTEAFF. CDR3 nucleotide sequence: TGTGCCAGCAGTTCGCGGATGCAAAAGGAGGACACTGAAGCTTTCTTT.

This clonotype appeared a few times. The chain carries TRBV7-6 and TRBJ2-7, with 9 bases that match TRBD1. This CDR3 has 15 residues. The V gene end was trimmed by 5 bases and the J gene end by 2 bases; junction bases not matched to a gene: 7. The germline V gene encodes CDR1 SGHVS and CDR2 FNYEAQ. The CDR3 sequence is CASSPSGTGPYEQYF. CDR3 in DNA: TGTGCCAGCAGCCCCTCCGGGACAGGGCCCTACGAGCAGTACTTC.

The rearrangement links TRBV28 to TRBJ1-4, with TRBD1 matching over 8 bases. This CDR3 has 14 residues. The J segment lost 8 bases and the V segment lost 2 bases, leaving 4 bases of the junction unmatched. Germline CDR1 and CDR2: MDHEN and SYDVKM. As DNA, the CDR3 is TGTGCCAGCAGTTTAAACAGGGGGTACGAAAAACTGTTTTTT. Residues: CASSLNRGYEKLFF.

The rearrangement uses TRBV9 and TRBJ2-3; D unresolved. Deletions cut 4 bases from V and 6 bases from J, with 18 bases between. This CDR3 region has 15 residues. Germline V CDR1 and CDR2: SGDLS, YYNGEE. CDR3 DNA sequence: TGTGCCAGCAGCATCTCGGGCGCCCGCGAGGATACGCAGTATTTT. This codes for CASSISGAREDTQYF.

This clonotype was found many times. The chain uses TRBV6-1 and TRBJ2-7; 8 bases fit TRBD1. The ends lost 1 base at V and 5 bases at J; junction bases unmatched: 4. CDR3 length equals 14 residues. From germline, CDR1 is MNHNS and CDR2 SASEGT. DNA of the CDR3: TGTGCCAGCAGTGAAGGTCAGGGGGCCCACGAGCAGTACTTC. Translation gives CASSEGQGAHEQYF.

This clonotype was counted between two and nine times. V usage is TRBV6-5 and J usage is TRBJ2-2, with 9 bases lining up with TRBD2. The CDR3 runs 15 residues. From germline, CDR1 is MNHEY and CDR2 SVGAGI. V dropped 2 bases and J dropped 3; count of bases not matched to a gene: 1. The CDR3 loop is CASSYLAGYTGELFF. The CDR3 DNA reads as TGTGCCAGCAGTTACCTAGCGGGATACACCGGGGAGCTGTTTTTT.

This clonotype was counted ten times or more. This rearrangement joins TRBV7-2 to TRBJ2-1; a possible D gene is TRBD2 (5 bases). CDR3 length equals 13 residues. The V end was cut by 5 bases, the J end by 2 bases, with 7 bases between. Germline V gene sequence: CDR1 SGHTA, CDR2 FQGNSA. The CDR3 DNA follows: TGTGCCAGCAGCCCCGGGACCTACAATGAGCAGTTCTTC. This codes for CASSPGTYNEQFF.

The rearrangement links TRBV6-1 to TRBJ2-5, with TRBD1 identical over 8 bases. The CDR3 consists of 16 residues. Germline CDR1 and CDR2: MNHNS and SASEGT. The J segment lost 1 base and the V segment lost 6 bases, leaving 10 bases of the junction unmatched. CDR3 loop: CASSISGGSGQETQYF. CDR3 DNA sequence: TGTGCCAGCAGCATCTCAGGGGGCAGTGGCCAAGAGACCCAGTACTTC.

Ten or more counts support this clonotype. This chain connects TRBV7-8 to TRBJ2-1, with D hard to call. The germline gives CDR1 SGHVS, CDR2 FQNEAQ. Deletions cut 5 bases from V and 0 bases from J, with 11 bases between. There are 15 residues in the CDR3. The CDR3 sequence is CASSKAPSSYNEQFF. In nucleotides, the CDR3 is TGTGCCAGCAGCAAAGCCCCTAGCTCCTACAATGAGCAGTTCTTC. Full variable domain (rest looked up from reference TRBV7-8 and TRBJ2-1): GAGVSQSPRYKVAKRGQDVALRCDPISGHVSLFWYQQALGQGPEFLTYFQNEAQLDKSGLPSDRFFAERPEGSVSTLKIQRTQQEDSAVYLCASSKAPSSYNEQFFGPGTRLTVL.

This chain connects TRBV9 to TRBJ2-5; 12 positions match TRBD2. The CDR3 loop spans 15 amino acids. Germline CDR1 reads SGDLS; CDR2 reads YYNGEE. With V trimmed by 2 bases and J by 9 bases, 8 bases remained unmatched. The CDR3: CASSVSSGGAAAQYF. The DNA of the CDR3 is TGTGCCAGCAGCGTTTCTAGCGGGGGGGCCGCGGCCCAGTACTTC. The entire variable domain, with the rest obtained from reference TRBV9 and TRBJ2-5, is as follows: DSGVTQTPKHLITATGQRVTLRCSPRSGDLSVYWYQQSLDQGLQFLIQYYNGEERAKGNILERFSAQQFPDLHSELNLSSLELGDSALYFCASSVSSGGAAAQYFGPGTRLLVL.

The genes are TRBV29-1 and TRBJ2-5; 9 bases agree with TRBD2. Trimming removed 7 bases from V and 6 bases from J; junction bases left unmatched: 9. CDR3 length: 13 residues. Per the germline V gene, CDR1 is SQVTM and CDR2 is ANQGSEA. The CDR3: CSGTGLAQKTQYF. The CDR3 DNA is TGCAGCGGGACGGGACTAGCCCAGAAGACCCAGTACTTC.

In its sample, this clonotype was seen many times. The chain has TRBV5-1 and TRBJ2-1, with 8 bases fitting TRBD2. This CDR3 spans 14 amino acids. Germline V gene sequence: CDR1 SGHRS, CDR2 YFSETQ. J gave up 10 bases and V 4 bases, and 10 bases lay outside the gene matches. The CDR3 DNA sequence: TGCGCCAGCAGCCCAAAGGCGGGGGGTCAGGAGCAGTTCTTC. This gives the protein CASSPKAGGQEQFF. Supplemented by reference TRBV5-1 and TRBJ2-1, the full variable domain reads KAGVTQTPRYLIKTRGQQVTLSCSPISGHRSVSWYQQTPGQGLQFLFEYFSETQRNKGNFPGRFSGRQFSNSRSEMNVSTLELGDSALYLCASSPKAGGQEQFFGPGTRLTVL.